Listed below are T cell receptor beta chains from one sample, sequenced in a study of tumor-infiltrating lymphocytes in primary liver carcinoma. TCRdb independently ran MiXCR on the multiplex PCR reads; one entry per CDR3 protein. There are about 130,000 distinct CDR3 sequences in the sample; around 64% occur only once, and 7% to 10% lies in the top ten. Sequencing was performed on liver tumor tissue from sampling region 3. Receptors originate from a woman aged 60-75 years with primary liver carcinoma and hepatitis B virus infection. Each CDR3 is given with its conserved first and last residue.

TRBV11-1	14	TRBJ1-1	CASSPYRLKTEAFF
TRBV12-3/TRBV12-4	14	TRBJ1-2	CASSPTGGGYGYTF
TRBV12-3/TRBV12-4	14	TRBJ2-7	CASRRTGYSYEQYF
TRBV11-3	14	TRBJ2-3	CASSFRSSTDTQYF
TRBV11-2	15	TRBJ2-1	CVSSPHVGQDNEQFF
TRBV28	11	TRBJ2-1	CAGGSYNEQFF
TRBV10-2	15	TRBJ1-2	CSSSELDGGGYGCTF
TRBV12-3/TRBV12-4	12	TRBJ1-1	CASSSPDTEAFF
TRBV5-6	14	TRBJ1-1	CASSPNRGWTEAFF
TRBV6-2/TRBV6-3	19	TRBJ2-6	CASSSLGTATHSGANVPTF
TRBV29-1	15	TRBJ2-3	CIVPTSGRSTDTQYF
TRBV10-3	15	TRBJ2-2	CAIRGAETKIGELFF
TRBV11-2	18	TRBJ2-6	CASSLPPGGGVGTNVLNF
TRBV2	17	TRBJ2-2	CASSEFRGGRGTGELFF
TRBV11-1	13	TRBJ2-5	CTSSLATQETQYF
TRBV5-4	13	TRBJ2-2	CVSSLSSTGEPFF
TRBV12-3/TRBV12-4	17	TRBJ2-2	CASTAGGPSIHTGELFF
TRBV7-3	14	TRBJ2-3	CASSPGLATDTQYF
TRBV11-3	13	TRBJ2-1	CACSLGKVDEQFF
TRBV11-2	13	TRBJ1-1	CANSPRRDTEAFF
TRBV29-1	13	TRBJ2-4	CSVPLGPKNIQYF
TRBV30	12	TRBJ2-2	CARDRVPGELFF
TRBV28	14	TRBJ2-1	CASSPGAAGGEQFF
TRBV5-4	16	TRBJ1-6	CASSRGQGAGNSPLHF
TRBV28	14	TRBJ1-6	CASRLDRRNSPLHF
TRBV7-9	14	TRBJ1-5	CASSKQGSNQPQHF
TRBV11-2	13	TRBJ2-1	CASSLGVRAKQFF
TRBV20-1	13	TRBJ1-1	CSASGSWNTEAFF
TRBV11-2	13	TRBJ2-1	CTSSLDYSGEQLF